A selection of T cell receptor beta chains follows, all from one sample in a study of T cell responses to AZD1222 COVID-19 vaccine. The assay was immunoSEQ multiplex PCR, and TCRdb's table has in-frame clones only and misses some. The sample holds approximately 190,000 clones, approximately 93% seen once. The sequencing used peripheral blood, collected 28 days after the second AZD1222 dose. These receptors were taken from an adult who received the AZD1222 COVID-19 vaccine. Both conserved end residues are part of each CDR3. Fields, in order: clone size, J gene, D gene, V gene, CDR3 DNA, CDR3 protein. A D gene is named only where the DNA matches it firmly. Clone size is stated in some rows and not others, as once, few, many or a class when expanded.

clone_size: -
j_call: TRBJ1-1
d_call: -
v_call: TRBV5-1
cdr3_nt: TGCGCCAGCAGCTTATTCGTTGGAAGCCGTGAAGCTTTCTTT
cdr3_aa: CASSLFVGSREAFF

clone_size: -
j_call: TRBJ2-1
d_call: -
v_call: TRBV6-5
cdr3_nt: TGTGCCAGCAGTTACTATCCTCTAGCAAATGAGCAGTTCTTC
cdr3_aa: CASSYYPLANEQFF

clone_size: -
j_call: TRBJ2-1
d_call: TRBD2
v_call: TRBV3-1/TRBV3-2
cdr3_nt: TGTGTGGTGGGACTAGCGGGTTACAATGAGCAGTTCTTC
cdr3_aa: CVVGLAGYNEQFF

clone_size: -
j_call: TRBJ2-6
d_call: TRBD1
v_call: TRBV5-6
cdr3_nt: TGTGCCAGCAGCTCCCGGGACAGGGCGGTCCTGACTTTC
cdr3_aa: CASSSRDRAVLTF

clone_size: -
j_call: TRBJ1-5
d_call: -
v_call: TRBV19
cdr3_nt: TGTGCCAGTTTCCCCAGCGGGACAAGCAATCAGCCCCAGCATTTT
cdr3_aa: CASFPSGTSNQPQHF

clone_size: -
j_call: TRBJ1-1
d_call: -
v_call: TRBV5-1
cdr3_nt: TGCGCCAGCAGCGAACAGGGAGCCGCTGAAGCTTTCTTT
cdr3_aa: CASSEQGAAEAFF

clone_size: -
j_call: TRBJ1-1
d_call: -
v_call: TRBV11-2
cdr3_nt: TGTGCCAGCAGCTTATCGGGGGCTGAGACTGAAGCTTTCTTT
cdr3_aa: CASSLSGAETEAFF

clone_size: -
j_call: TRBJ2-7
d_call: TRBD2
v_call: TRBV6-5
cdr3_nt: TGTGCCAGCAGTTACTCAACCCTAGCGGGGGCTAGCGAGCAGTACTTC
cdr3_aa: CASSYSTLAGASEQYF

clone_size: -
j_call: TRBJ2-5
d_call: TRBD2
v_call: TRBV9
cdr3_nt: TGTGCCAGCAGCGCCCGGGGGGGCCTTCTGGAGACCCAGTACTTC
cdr3_aa: CASSARGGLLETQYF

clone_size: -
j_call: TRBJ2-7
d_call: TRBD1
v_call: TRBV28
cdr3_nt: TGTGCCAGCAGTTTATGGGGACAGGGTTCCTACGAGCAGTACTTC
cdr3_aa: CASSLWGQGSYEQYF

clone_size: -
j_call: TRBJ2-7
d_call: TRBD1
v_call: TRBV28
cdr3_nt: TGTGCCAGCAGTTTAATTGGGGGACAGGGGTTCTACGAGCAGTACTTC
cdr3_aa: CASSLIGGQGFYEQYF

clone_size: -
j_call: TRBJ1-1
d_call: -
v_call: TRBV30
cdr3_nt: TGTGCCTGGAGTCCGTCCTGGAGGATTCTGAACACTGAAGCTTTCTTT
cdr3_aa: CAWSPSWRILNTEAFF

clone_size: -
j_call: TRBJ2-7
d_call: TRBD1
v_call: TRBV10-2
cdr3_nt: TGCGCCAGCGAGGGGACAGGCGCCTACGAGCAGTACTTC
cdr3_aa: CASEGTGAYEQYF

clone_size: -
j_call: TRBJ2-5
d_call: TRBD1
v_call: TRBV5-1
cdr3_nt: TGCGCCAGCACCTTCGGGACAGGGGGCCTCCCCCCAGAGACCCAGTACTTC
cdr3_aa: CASTFGTGGLPPETQYF

clone_size: once
j_call: TRBJ1-1
d_call: TRBD1
v_call: TRBV28
cdr3_nt: TGTGCCAGCAGCCAGGGGGGACAGGGTTTAGGCACTGAAGCTTTCTTT
cdr3_aa: CASSQGGQGLGTEAFF

clone_size: -
j_call: TRBJ2-2
d_call: TRBD1
v_call: TRBV24-1
cdr3_nt: TGTGCCACCAGTGATTCGACAGGGGGTATGAGCACCGGGGAGCTGTTTTTT
cdr3_aa: CATSDSTGGMSTGELFF

clone_size: once
j_call: TRBJ1-5
d_call: -
v_call: TRBV9
cdr3_nt: TGTGCCAGCAGCACGACAGGCGGAAATCAGCCCCAGCATTTT
cdr3_aa: CASSTTGGNQPQHF

clone_size: -
j_call: TRBJ1-1
d_call: -
v_call: TRBV5-4
cdr3_nt: TGTGCCAGCAGCTTACCCGGGACCGCGAACACTGAAGCTTTCTTT
cdr3_aa: CASSLPGTANTEAFF

clone_size: -
j_call: TRBJ2-4
d_call: TRBD2
v_call: TRBV20-1
cdr3_nt: TGCAGTGCTAGTCTGCTAGCGGGGGGGCAGTACTTC
cdr3_aa: CSASLLAGGQYF

clone_size: -
j_call: TRBJ1-1
d_call: -
v_call: TRBV3-1/TRBV3-2
cdr3_nt: TGTGCCAGCAGCCAAGTTTCCGGGGCTACTGAAGCTTTCTTT
cdr3_aa: CASSQVSGATEAFF

clone_size: -
j_call: TRBJ1-4
d_call: -
v_call: TRBV6-5
cdr3_nt: TGTGCCAGCTCGACGGCAGGGCATGAAAAACTGTTTTTT
cdr3_aa: CASSTAGHEKLFF

clone_size: -
j_call: TRBJ1-4
d_call: TRBD1
v_call: TRBV15
cdr3_nt: TGTGCCACCAGCAGAGGACAGGGTAATGAAAAACTGTTTTTT
cdr3_aa: CATSRGQGNEKLFF

clone_size: -
j_call: TRBJ1-1
d_call: -
v_call: TRBV19
cdr3_nt: TGTGCCAGTAGTATGAGGGAGGAAGCTTTCTTT
cdr3_aa: CASSMREEAFF

clone_size: once
j_call: TRBJ2-3
d_call: TRBD2
v_call: TRBV27
cdr3_nt: TGTGCCAGCAGATTGAGCGGGGGGGCCAGTTTAAGCACAGATACGCAGTATTTT
cdr3_aa: CASRLSGGASLSTDTQYF

clone_size: -
j_call: TRBJ1-1
d_call: -
v_call: TRBV5-6
cdr3_nt: TGTGCCAGCAGCTCCGGGTACACTGAAGCTTTCTTT
cdr3_aa: CASSSGYTEAFF

clone_size: few
j_call: TRBJ2-7
d_call: TRBD2
v_call: TRBV7-9
cdr3_nt: TGTGCCAGCAGCTTAGAGCCTAGCGGCCCTCTCGAGCAGTACTTC
cdr3_aa: CASSLEPSGPLEQYF

clone_size: -
j_call: TRBJ1-3
d_call: -
v_call: TRBV3-1/TRBV3-2
cdr3_nt: TGTGCCAGCAGCCAAGGAGGAAACACCATATATTTT
cdr3_aa: CASSQGGNTIYF

clone_size: -
j_call: TRBJ1-1
d_call: -
v_call: TRBV11-2
cdr3_nt: TGTGCCAGCAGCTGGGGTCGTGGGGGGCTGGTGGTGAACACTGAAGCTTTCTTT
cdr3_aa: CASSWGRGGLVVNTEAFF

clone_size: -
j_call: TRBJ2-2
d_call: -
v_call: TRBV10-3
cdr3_nt: TGTGCCATCACAGGTTCCGGGGAGCTGTTTTTT
cdr3_aa: CAITGSGELFF